This T cell receptor (beta chain) emerged from a study of CD8+CD57+ T cells in acquired aplastic anemia. As for this clonotype: Its antigen is not known.

This CDR3 contains 13 residues. Trimming pared 1 base from V and 5 bases from J, leaving 7 bases between. Per germline, CDR1 LNHNV and CDR2 YYDKDF (reference sequence). Genomic DNA, serving as template, underwent TCR beta VDJ and CDR3 profiling. One entry per CDR3 protein results from TCRdb running MiXCR on the reads. The repertoire holds about 40,000 distinct CDR3 sequences, with about 60% as singletons. Findings and limits, study-wide: Patient and control CD8+ Simpson's diversity was not significantly different.

Only patients with CD8+CD57+ cell expansion on flow cytometry were chosen for sequencing. The receptor's source is a human donor with aplastic anemia. Specimen: sorted CD4+, CD8+, or CD8+CD57+ T cells (not recorded which) from PBMCs. The V gene is TRBV15, the J gene TRBJ2-3; D is uncertain. CDR3 protein: CATSRAPVDTQYF. The DNA for the CDR3 is TGTGCCACCAGCAGAGCCCCTGTAGATACGCAGTATTTT.